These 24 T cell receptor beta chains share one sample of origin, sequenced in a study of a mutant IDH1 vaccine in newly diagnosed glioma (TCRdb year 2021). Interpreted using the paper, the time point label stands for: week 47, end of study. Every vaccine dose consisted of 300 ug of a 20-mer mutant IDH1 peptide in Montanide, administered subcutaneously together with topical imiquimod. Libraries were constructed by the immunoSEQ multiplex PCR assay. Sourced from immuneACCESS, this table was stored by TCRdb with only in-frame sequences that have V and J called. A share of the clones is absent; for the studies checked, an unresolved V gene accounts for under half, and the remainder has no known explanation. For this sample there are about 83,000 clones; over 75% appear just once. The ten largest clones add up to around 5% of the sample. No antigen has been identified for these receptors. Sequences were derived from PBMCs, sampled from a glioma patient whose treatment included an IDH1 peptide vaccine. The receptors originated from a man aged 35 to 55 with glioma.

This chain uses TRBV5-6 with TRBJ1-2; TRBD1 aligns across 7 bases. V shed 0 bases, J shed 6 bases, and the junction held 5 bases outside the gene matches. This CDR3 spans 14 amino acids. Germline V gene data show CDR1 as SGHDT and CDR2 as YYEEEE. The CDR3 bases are TGTGCCAGCAGCTTGGTTCAGGGGGAGGATGGCTACACCTTC. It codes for CASSLVQGEDGYTF.

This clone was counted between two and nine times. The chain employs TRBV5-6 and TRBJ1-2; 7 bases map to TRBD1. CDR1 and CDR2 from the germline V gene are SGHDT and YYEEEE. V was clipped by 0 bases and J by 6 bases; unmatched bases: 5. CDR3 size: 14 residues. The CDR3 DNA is TGTGCCAGCAGCTTGGGCAGGGGGTCGGATGGCTACACCTTC. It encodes CASSLGRGSDGYTF.

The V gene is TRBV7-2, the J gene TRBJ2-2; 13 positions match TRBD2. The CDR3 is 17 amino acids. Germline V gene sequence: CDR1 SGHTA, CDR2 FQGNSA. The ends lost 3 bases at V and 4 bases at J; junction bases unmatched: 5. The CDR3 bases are TGTGCCAGCAGCTTGGAACTAGCGGGAGGGGGCACCGGGGAGCTGTTTTTT. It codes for CASSLELAGGGTGELFF.

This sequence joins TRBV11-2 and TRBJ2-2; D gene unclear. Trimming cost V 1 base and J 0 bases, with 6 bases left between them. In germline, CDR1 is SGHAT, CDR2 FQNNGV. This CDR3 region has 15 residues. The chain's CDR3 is CASSLAGPNTGELFF. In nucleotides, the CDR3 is TGTGCCAGCAGCTTAGCCGGCCCGAACACCGGGGAGCTGTTTTTT.

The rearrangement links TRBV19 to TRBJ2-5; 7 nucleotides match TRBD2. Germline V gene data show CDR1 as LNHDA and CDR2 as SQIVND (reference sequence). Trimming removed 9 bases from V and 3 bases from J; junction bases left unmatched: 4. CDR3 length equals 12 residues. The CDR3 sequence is CASRDYEETQYF. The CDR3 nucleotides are TGTGCCAGCCGGGACTATGAAGAGACCCAGTACTTC.

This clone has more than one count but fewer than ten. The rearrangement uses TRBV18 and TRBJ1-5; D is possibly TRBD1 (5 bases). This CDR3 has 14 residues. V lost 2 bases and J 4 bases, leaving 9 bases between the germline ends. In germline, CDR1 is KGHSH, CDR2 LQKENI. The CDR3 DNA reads TGTGCCAGCTCACCAGGGGACGGGAATCAGCCCCAGCATTTT. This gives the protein CASSPGDGNQPQHF.

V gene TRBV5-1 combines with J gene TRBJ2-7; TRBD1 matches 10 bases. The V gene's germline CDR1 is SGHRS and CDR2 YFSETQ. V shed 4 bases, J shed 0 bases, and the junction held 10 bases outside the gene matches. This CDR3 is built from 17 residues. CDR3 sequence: CASSGRDRGRSSYEQYF. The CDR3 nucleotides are TGCGCCAGCAGCGGCCGGGACAGGGGCCGTAGCTCCTACGAGCAGTACTTC.

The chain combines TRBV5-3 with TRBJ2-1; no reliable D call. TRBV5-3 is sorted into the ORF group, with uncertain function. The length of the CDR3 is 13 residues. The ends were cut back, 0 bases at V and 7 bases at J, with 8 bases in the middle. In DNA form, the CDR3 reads TGTGCCAGAAGCTTGGCAGAATATAATGAGCAGTTCTTC. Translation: CARSLAEYNEQFF.

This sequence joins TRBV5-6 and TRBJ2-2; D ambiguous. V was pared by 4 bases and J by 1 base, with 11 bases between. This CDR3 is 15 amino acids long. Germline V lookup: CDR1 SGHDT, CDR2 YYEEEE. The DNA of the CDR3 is TGTGCCAGCAGCGTGAAGCCAGGGAACACCGGGGAGCTGTTTTTT. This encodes CASSVKPGNTGELFF.

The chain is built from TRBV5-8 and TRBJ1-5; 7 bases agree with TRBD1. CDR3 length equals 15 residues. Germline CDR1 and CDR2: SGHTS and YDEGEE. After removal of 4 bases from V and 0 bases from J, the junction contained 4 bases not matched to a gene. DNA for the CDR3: TGTGCCAGCAGCGTGGGACAGAGTAGCAATCAGCCCCAGCATTTT. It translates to CASSVGQSSNQPQHF.

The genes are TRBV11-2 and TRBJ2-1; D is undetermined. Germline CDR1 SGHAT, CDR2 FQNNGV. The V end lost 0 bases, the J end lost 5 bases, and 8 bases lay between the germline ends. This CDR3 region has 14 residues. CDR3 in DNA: TGTGCCAGCAGCTTAGATGCGACTCACAATGAGCAGTTCTTC. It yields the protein CASSLDATHNEQFF.

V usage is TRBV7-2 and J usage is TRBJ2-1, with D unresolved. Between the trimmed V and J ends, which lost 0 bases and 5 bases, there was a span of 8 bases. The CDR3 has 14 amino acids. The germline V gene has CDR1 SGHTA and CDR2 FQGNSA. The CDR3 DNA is TGTGCCAGCAGCTTAGCTCCCGCTAACAATGAGCAGTTCTTC. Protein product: CASSLAPANNEQFF.

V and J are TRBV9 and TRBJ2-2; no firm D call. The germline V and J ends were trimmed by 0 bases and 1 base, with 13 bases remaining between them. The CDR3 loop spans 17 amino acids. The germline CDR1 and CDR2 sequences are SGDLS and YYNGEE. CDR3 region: CASSVGFMVGNTGELFF. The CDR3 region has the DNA TGTGCCAGCAGCGTAGGATTTATGGTGGGGAACACCGGGGAGCTGTTTTTT. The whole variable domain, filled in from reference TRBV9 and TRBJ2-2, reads DSGVTQTPKHLITATGQRVTLRCSPRSGDLSVYWYQQSLDQGLQFLIQYYNGEERAKGNILERFSAQQFPDLHSELNLSSLELGDSALYFCASSVGFMVGNTGELFFGEGSRLTVL.

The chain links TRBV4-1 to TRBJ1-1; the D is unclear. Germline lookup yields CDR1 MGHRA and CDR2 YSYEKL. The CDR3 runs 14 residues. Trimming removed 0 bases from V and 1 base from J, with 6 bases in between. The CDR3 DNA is TGCGCCAGCAGCCAAGAAGCCGCGAACACTGAAGCTTTCTTT. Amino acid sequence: CASSQEAANTEAFF.

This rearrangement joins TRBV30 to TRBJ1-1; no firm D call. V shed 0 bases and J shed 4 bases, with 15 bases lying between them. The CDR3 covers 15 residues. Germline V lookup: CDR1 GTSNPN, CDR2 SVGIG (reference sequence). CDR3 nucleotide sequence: TGTGCCTGGAGTGTTTATATGGGTGTAAGCACTGAAGCTTTCTTT. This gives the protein CAWSVYMGVSTEAFF.

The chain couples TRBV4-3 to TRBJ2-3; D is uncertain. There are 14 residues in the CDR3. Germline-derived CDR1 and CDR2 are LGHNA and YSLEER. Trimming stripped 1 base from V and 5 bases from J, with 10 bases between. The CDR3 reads CASSQATQRDTQYF. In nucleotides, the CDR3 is TGCGCCAGCAGCCAAGCCACCCAGAGAGATACGCAGTATTTT.

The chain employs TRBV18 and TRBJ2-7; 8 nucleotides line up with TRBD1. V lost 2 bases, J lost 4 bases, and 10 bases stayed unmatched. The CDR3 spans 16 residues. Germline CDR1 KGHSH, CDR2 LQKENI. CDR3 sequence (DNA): TGTGCCAGCTCACCAACCGGGACAGGTACCCTTTACGAGCAGTACTTC. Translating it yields CASSPTGTGTLYEQYF.

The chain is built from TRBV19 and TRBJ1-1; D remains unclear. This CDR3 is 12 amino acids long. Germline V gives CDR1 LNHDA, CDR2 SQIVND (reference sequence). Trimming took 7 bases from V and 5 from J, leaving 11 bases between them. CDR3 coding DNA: TGTGCCAGTATAACTCTTGGGACTGAAGCTTTCTTT. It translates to CASITLGTEAFF.

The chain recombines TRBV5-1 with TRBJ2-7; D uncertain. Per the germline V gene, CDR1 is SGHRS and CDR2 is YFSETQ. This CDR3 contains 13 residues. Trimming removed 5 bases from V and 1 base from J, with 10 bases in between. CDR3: CASSLAASYEQYF. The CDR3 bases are TGCGCCAGCAGTCTGGCGGCATCCTACGAGCAGTACTTC.

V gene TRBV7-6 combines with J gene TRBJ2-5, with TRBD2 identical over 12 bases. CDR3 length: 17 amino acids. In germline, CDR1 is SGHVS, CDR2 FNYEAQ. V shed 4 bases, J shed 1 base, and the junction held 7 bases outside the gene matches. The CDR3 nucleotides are TGTGCCAGCAGCTCCCGACTAGCGGGGGAAACCCAAGAGACCCAGTACTTC. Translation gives CASSSRLAGETQETQYF.

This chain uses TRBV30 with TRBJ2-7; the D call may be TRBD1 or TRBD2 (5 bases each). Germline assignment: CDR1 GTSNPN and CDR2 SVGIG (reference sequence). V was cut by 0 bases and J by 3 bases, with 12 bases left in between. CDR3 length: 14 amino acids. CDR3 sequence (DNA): TGTGCCTGGAGTGTCGGGGCAGGGTTCTACGAGCAGTACTTC. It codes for CAWSVGAGFYEQYF.

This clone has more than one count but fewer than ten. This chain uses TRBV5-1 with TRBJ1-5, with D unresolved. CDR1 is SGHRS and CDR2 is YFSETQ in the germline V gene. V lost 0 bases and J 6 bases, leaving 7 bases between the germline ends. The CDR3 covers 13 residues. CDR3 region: CASSLVVGQPQHF. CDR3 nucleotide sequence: TGCGCCAGCAGCTTGGTAGTAGGTCAGCCCCAGCATTTT.

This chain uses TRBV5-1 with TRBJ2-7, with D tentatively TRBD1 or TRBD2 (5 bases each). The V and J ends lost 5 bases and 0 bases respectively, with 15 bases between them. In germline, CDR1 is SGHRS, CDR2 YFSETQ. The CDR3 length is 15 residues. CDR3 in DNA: TGCGCCAGCAGGAGGGGAGCTTTGAGCTCCTACGAGCAGTACTTC. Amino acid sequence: CASRRGALSSYEQYF.

CDR3 in DNA: TGCGCCAGCAGCTTGGAGGCCAGGGGTGTGGCTGAAGCTTTCTTT. Protein product: CASSLEARGVAEAFF. The chain combines TRBV5-1 with TRBJ1-1; D may be TRBD1 (6 bases). The CDR3 is 15 amino acids. The V gene lost 0 bases and the J gene lost 6 bases, with 15 bases spanning the gap. Germline V lookup: CDR1 SGHRS, CDR2 YFSETQ.